The 22 T cell receptor beta chains given below trace back to one sample, sequenced in a study of T cells in Graves' hyperthyroidism and ophthalmopathy. Template material for amplifying TCR beta CDR3 regions consisted of RNA transcripts. An initial round of RT-PCR targeting the TCR CDR3 relied on the HTBI primer set. TCRdb re-analysed the multiplex PCR reads in MiXCR, keeping a single row per CDR3 protein. The sample has 350,000 to 400,000 distinct CDR3 sequences, about 20% seen once. Specimen: blood. Every receptor here comes from a woman younger than 30 with Graves' hyperthyroidism.

The chain has TRBV7-8 and TRBJ2-5; maybe TRBD2 (5 bases). Trimming removed 4 bases at V and 4 bases at J, with 19 bases between. Germline V gene sequence: CDR1 SGHVS, CDR2 FQNEAQ. The CDR3 length is 16 residues. The CDR3 DNA reads as TGTGCCAGCAGCTCCCGAACTAGTTTACACGGAGAGACCCAGTACTTC. Residues: CASSSRTSLHGETQYF.

This clonotype was recorded many times. The chain employs TRBV6-2 or TRBV6-3 and TRBJ2-2; 10 bases agree with TRBD1. Looked up from germline, CDR1 is MNHEY and CDR2 is SVGEGT. The CDR3 sequence is 18 residues long. With V trimmed by 5 bases and J by 3 bases, 12 bases remained unmatched. CDR3: CASSTGTGAQWDTGELFF. The CDR3 region has the DNA TGTGCCAGCAGTACCGGGACAGGGGCCCAGTGGGACACCGGGGAGCTGTTTTTT.

This clonotype was observed at least ten times. The genes are TRBV6-5 and TRBJ2-7; TRBD1 agrees at 9 bases. Germline CDR1 MNHEY, CDR2 SVGAGI. V trimming: 2 bases; J trimming: 4 bases; junction bases outside the gene matches: 12. The CDR3 runs 17 residues. The CDR3 DNA sequence: TGTGCCAGCAGTTACACGCCACCGGGACAGGGAGGTTACGAGCAGTACTTC. Translation: CASSYTPPGQGGYEQYF.

This clonotype was counted at least ten times. The chain joins TRBV20-1 to TRBJ2-5, with D possibly being TRBD2 (6 bases). Germline CDR1 is DFQATT and CDR2 is SNEGSKA (reference sequence). Trimming cost V 1 base and J 1 base, with 10 bases left between them. The CDR3 consists of 14 residues. The CDR3 nucleotides read TGCAGTGCTAGAGGGGGGGACTTCCAAGAGACCCAGTACTTC. It encodes CSARGGDFQETQYF.

Many counts were recorded for this clonotype. The rearrangement links TRBV7-2 to TRBJ2-5; tentative D call: TRBD2 (6 bases). V lost 5 bases and J 5 bases, leaving 21 bases between the germline ends. This CDR3 has 16 amino acids. In germline, CDR1 is SGHTA, CDR2 FQGNSA. The CDR3 sequence: CASSIHAAGPGETQYF. DNA for the CDR3: TGTGCCAGCAGCATACACGCGGCGGGGCCCGGGGAGACCCAGTACTTC.

This clonotype was recorded at least ten times. This sequence joins TRBV24-1 and TRBJ2-2, with TRBD2 matching 7 bases. Per germline, CDR1 KGHDR and CDR2 SFDVKD. The CDR3 consists of 15 residues. The ends lost 1 base at V and 5 bases at J; junction bases unmatched: 3. The CDR3 DNA is TGTGCCACCAGTGATTTTAGAGCGGGGACCGGGGAGCTGTTTTTT. It specifies CATSDFRAGTGELFF.

This clonotype was seen just once. The gene calls are TRBV28 and TRBJ2-5, with D perhaps given as TRBD1 or TRBD2 (5 bases each). This CDR3 spans 16 amino acids. With 5 bases removed from V and 3 bases from J, the gap between germline ends came to 19 bases. The V gene's germline CDR1 is MDHEN and CDR2 SYDVKM. CDR3: CASSRYPRERKETQYF. The CDR3 bases are TGTGCCAGCAGTCGATATCCCAGGGAGAGGAAAGAGACCCAGTACTTC.

This clonotype was detected many times. V and J are TRBV5-6 and TRBJ2-5, with 11 bases identical to TRBD1. The CDR3 extends over 16 amino acids. The germline V gene encodes CDR1 SGHDT and CDR2 YYEEEE. V shed 2 bases, J shed 5 bases, and the junction held 8 bases outside the gene matches. In nucleotides, the CDR3 is TGTGCCAGCAGCTTCCCCCGGACAGGGGGCTTGGAGACCCAGTACTTC. As protein: CASSFPRTGGLETQYF.

This clonotype was detected ten times or more. V usage is TRBV14 and J usage is TRBJ2-7; the match to TRBD2 covers 8 bases. V shed 4 bases, J shed 3 bases, and the junction held 8 bases outside the gene matches. The V gene's germline CDR1 is SGHDN and CDR2 FVKESK. This CDR3 region has 15 residues. Here the CDR3 reads CASSLKSGGGYEQYF. For the CDR3, the DNA is TGTGCCAGCAGCCTTAAAAGCGGGGGTGGCTACGAGCAGTACTTC.

There are many counts of this clonotype. The chain is built from TRBV20-1 and TRBJ2-7; the match to TRBD1 covers 7 bases. The length of the CDR3 is 14 residues. J lost 2 bases, V lost 6 bases, and 10 bases had no gene match. The germline gives CDR1 DFQATT, CDR2 SNEGSKA (reference sequence). The CDR3 bases are TGCAGTGCCCCGTACAGGGGCAGTCCCTACGAGCAGTACTTC. It is translated as CSAPYRGSPYEQYF.

This clonotype was counted many times. The V gene is TRBV6-5, the J gene TRBJ2-4; no clear D. The V gene's germline CDR1 is MNHEY and CDR2 SVGAGI. CDR3 length: 13 amino acids. The ends were cut back, 1 base at V and 4 bases at J, with 5 bases in the middle. The CDR3 region has the DNA TGTGCCAGCAGTTACTTCGTTAAAAACATTCAGTACTTC. Residues: CASSYFVKNIQYF.

This clonotype was observed many times. The chain carries TRBV5-6 and TRBJ1-1; D is ambiguous. V was cut by 2 bases and J by 5 bases, with 7 bases left in between. The germline gives CDR1 SGHDT, CDR2 YYEEEE. The CDR3 sequence is 12 residues long. The CDR3: CASSLGKTEAFF. The CDR3 bases are TGTGCCAGCAGCTTAGGTAAGACTGAAGCTTTCTTT.

This clonotype was detected ten times or more. CDR3 DNA: TGTGCCAGCAGCTTGGCGACAGGGGCCGTCACTGAAGCTTTCTTT. It codes for CASSLATGAVTEAFF. This chain joins TRBV7-9 and TRBJ1-1, with 8 bases matching TRBD1. The CDR3 totals 15 residues. Germline-derived CDR1 and CDR2 are SEHNR and FQNEAQ (reference sequence). With V trimmed by 3 bases and J by 4 bases, 7 bases remained unmatched.

Remarks on this clonotype: A read error is possible here, since a much larger clone lies one base away. This chain connects TRBV4-2 to TRBJ2-7; D is uncertain. Germline CDR1 is LGHNA and CDR2 is YNFKEQ. The CDR3 spans 14 residues. Here the CDR3 reads CASSQVRLDGEQCF. The CDR3 coding sequence is TGTGCCAGCAGCCAAGTGCGCCTAGATGGCGAGCAGTGCTTC.

The chain recombines TRBV18 with TRBJ1-6; the D gene is possibly TRBD1 (6 bases). Trimming removed 6 bases from V and 10 bases from J, with 16 bases in between. This CDR3 has 14 residues. Germline-derived CDR1 and CDR2 are KGHSH and LQKENI. The CDR3 loop reads CASSPGRGRSPLHF. In DNA form, the CDR3 reads TGTGCCAGCTCGCCCGGTAGGGGGAGGTCACCCCTCCACTTT. Full variable domain (outside the CDR3, taken from reference TRBV18 and TRBJ1-6): NAGVMQNPRHLVRRRGQEARLRCSPMKGHSHVYWYRQLPEEGLKFMVYLQKENIIDESGMPKERFSAEFPKEGPSILRIQQVVRGDSAAYFCASSPGRGRSPLHFGNGTRLTVT.

This clonotype was detected many times. The chain joins TRBV29-1 to TRBJ2-5; D perhaps matches TRBD1 (7 bases). The CDR3 runs to 13 residues. Trimming shortened V by 0 bases and J by 4 bases, and 9 bases separated the two germline ends. Germline values: CDR1 SQVTM, CDR2 ANQGSEA. The CDR3 region has the DNA TGCAGCGTTGAAGATCAGGGGGGAGAGACCCAGTACTTC. Protein product: CSVEDQGGETQYF.

This clonotype was recorded many times. This rearrangement joins TRBV6-1 to TRBJ1-3, with D uncertain. CDR1 MNHNS and CDR2 SASEGT come from the germline V gene. This CDR3 has 13 residues. Trimming took off 7 bases at V and 0 bases at J, with 7 bases between the two ends. The CDR3 coding sequence is TGTGCCAGCACGGTAGGCTCTGGAAACACCATATATTTT. Translating gives CASTVGSGNTIYF.

The rearrangement joins TRBV5-1 to TRBJ1-1, with D perhaps TRBD1 (5 bases). CDR1 and CDR2 (germline): SGHRS, YFSETQ. With 4 bases removed from V and 5 bases from J, the gap between germline ends came to 15 bases. The CDR3 is 14 residues long. In DNA, the CDR3 is TGCGCCAGCAGCCTCCGGCCGGGGGATACTGAAGCTTTCTTT. The encoded protein is CASSLRPGDTEAFF.

This clonotype occurred many times. This sequence joins TRBV20-1 and TRBJ2-5; 7 bases are a match to TRBD2. CDR1 DFQATT and CDR2 SNEGSKA come from the germline V gene (reference sequence). The CDR3 runs to 14 residues. J lost 5 bases, V lost 5 bases, and 11 bases had no gene match. The CDR3 DNA reads TGCAGTGCTCCCGGACTAGTGGGCGTGGAGACCCAGTACTTC. This encodes CSAPGLVGVETQYF.

This clonotype was detected ten times or more. The chain links TRBV28 to TRBJ2-7; D gene uncertain. The V gene lost 6 bases and the J gene lost 0 bases, with 9 bases spanning the gap. Germline assignment: CDR1 MDHEN and CDR2 SYDVKM. The CDR3 is made up of 13 amino acids. The CDR3 coding sequence is TGTGCCAGCAGCCCGACGGGCTCCTACGAGCAGTACTTC. Translating gives CASSPTGSYEQYF.

At least ten counts were recorded for this clonotype. V is TRBV24-1 and J is TRBJ1-1, with no clear D. The germline CDR1 and CDR2 sequences are KGHDR and SFDVKD. Trimming shortened V by 5 bases and J by 1 base, and 4 bases separated the two germline ends. The CDR3 extends over 12 amino acids. The CDR3 nucleotides read TGTGCCACCAGTGGAGCGAACACTGAAGCTTTCTTT. Translation gives CATSGANTEAFF.

The V gene is TRBV5-1, the J gene TRBJ1-1, with 9 nucleotides matching TRBD1. Germline-derived CDR1 and CDR2 are SGHRS and YFSETQ. The J segment lost 3 bases and the V segment lost 6 bases, leaving 6 bases of the junction unmatched. The CDR3 covers 14 residues. CDR3 sequence (DNA): TGCGCCAGCAAATGGACAGGGGACGACACTGAAGCTTTCTTT. This translates into CASKWTGDDTEAFF.